This TCR beta chain stems from a study of blood T cell repertoires in COVID-19. About the study: Researchers got acute and convalescent COVID-19 samples from the United States, Italy and Spain. PBMCs, B-cell-depleted T cells, or T cells were the source of the cDNA or gDNA that made up the material.

As handled by the study authors: Amplification of reference gene primers provided the estimated nucleated cell counts. Clones were sequenced by immunoSEQ multiplex PCR, and TCRdb holds only the in-frame ones, with some missing. D and trimming come from the DNA, and the V and J calls and clone size come from that table. Of a few hundred thousand clones detected, roughly 85% appear once; the ten largest clones hold approximately 5.1%. The germline gives CDR1 SGHVS, CDR2 FQNEAQ. Trimming took 7 bases from V and 7 from J, leaving 16 bases between them. The CDR3 is 14 residues long. The chain combines TRBV7-8 with TRBJ2-2, with D possibly matching TRBD1 (5 bases). The TCR was taken from a man between 50 and 59 years old with active or convalescent COVID-19. Sequencing input: peripheral blood. The CDR3 loop is CASIKGAGNGELFF. The CDR3 DNA follows: TGTGCCAGCATCAAAGGGGCAGGGAACGGGGAGCTGTTTTTT.